The next 9 T cell receptor beta chains were all read from a single sample in a study of blood T cell repertoires in COVID-19. Data came from immunoSEQ multiplex PCR; TCRdb stores just in-frame clones and leaves some out. Of just over 95,000 clones listed, around 81% are singletons. The sample was peripheral blood. All receptors come from a man aged 60 to 69 with acute or convalescent COVID-19.

In nucleotides, the CDR3 is TGTGCCAGCAGCTTATTAGGGACTAGTCACAATGAGCAGTTCTTC. This translates into CASSLLGTSHNEQFF. V is TRBV11-2 and J is TRBJ2-1; 8 bases map to TRBD2. The CDR3 loop spans 15 amino acids. The J segment lost 5 bases and the V segment lost 2 bases, leaving 5 bases of the junction unmatched. Germline CDR1 is SGHAT and CDR2 is FQNNGV.

The chain joins TRBV10-3 to TRBJ2-3; 10 bases map to TRBD2. The CDR3 contains 15 residues. Unmatched junction bases numbered 11, after V lost 4 bases and J lost 10 bases. Germline values: CDR1 ENHRY, CDR2 SYGVKD. For the CDR3, the DNA is TGTGCCATCAGTGGCTTGTCTAGCGGGAGAAAGGCGCAGTATTTT. Its translation: CAISGLSSGRKAQYF.

The V call is TRBV19, the J call TRBJ2-7, with D maybe TRBD1 (6 bases). CDR1 and CDR2 from the germline V gene are LNHDA and SQIVND (reference sequence). V was trimmed by 4 bases and J by 0 bases, leaving 10 bases between them. This CDR3 comprises 14 residues. This CDR3 reads CASSRGQSSYEQYF. The CDR3 DNA follows: TGTGCCAGTAGTAGAGGACAGAGCTCCTACGAGCAGTACTTC.

The V call is TRBV9, the J call TRBJ2-1; 8 bases line up with TRBD2. V gave up 0 bases and J gave up 9 bases; unmatched junction bases: 8. CDR3 length equals 15 residues. CDR1 and CDR2 from the germline V gene are SGDLS and YYNGEE. CDR3 region: CASSVAGREVGEQFF. The CDR3 DNA follows: TGTGCCAGCAGCGTAGCTGGGCGGGAGGTGGGTGAGCAGTTCTTC. Based on the CDR3 plus reference TRBV9 and TRBJ2-1, the full variable domain is DSGVTQTPKHLITATGQRVTLRCSPRSGDLSVYWYQQSLDQGLQFLIQYYNGEERAKGNILERFSAQQFPDLHSELNLSSLELGDSALYFCASSVAGREVGEQFFGPGTRLTVL.

The V gene is TRBV27, the J gene TRBJ1-4; unclear D gene. Trimming cost V 4 bases and J 6 bases, with 12 bases left between them. There are 14 residues in the CDR3. Germline V lookup: CDR1 MNHEY, CDR2 SMNVEV (reference sequence). CDR3 nucleotide sequence: TGTGCCAGCAGTTCCGTCATCCGGGATGAAAAACTGTTTTTT. Protein product: CASSSVIRDEKLFF.

The chain combines TRBV6-5 with TRBJ2-5, with D uncertain. The CDR3 is 10 residues long. Germline V gene sequence: CDR1 MNHEY, CDR2 SVGAGI. V dropped 7 bases and J dropped 5 bases, with 5 bases sitting between them. CDR3 protein: CASTLETQYF. DNA of the CDR3: TGTGCCAGCACCCTGGAGACCCAGTACTTC.

J is TRBJ1-4 and V is TRBV9; 9 bases match TRBD1. The germline V gene has CDR1 SGDLS and CDR2 YYNGEE. This CDR3 has 16 amino acids. The J segment lost 6 bases and the V segment lost 4 bases, leaving 10 bases of the junction unmatched. The CDR3 protein is CASSQGGGQGHEKLFF. In nucleotides, the CDR3 is TGTGCCAGCAGCCAAGGTGGGGGACAGGGTCATGAAAAACTGTTTTTT.

This clone was detected only once. The V call is TRBV6-5, the J call TRBJ1-2, with D unresolved. V was trimmed by 6 bases and J by 3 bases, leaving 11 bases between them. Germline V gene data show CDR1 as MNHEY and CDR2 as SVGAGI. The CDR3 covers 13 residues. Here the CDR3 DNA reads TGTGCCAGCAGCAGTTCAGAAGACTATGGCTACACCTTC. The encoded protein is CASSSSEDYGYTF.

V usage is TRBV10-1 and J usage is TRBJ1-1, with 7 nucleotides matching TRBD1. The J segment lost 7 bases and the V segment lost 6 bases, leaving 8 bases of the junction unmatched. CDR3 length: 13 residues. CDR1 and CDR2 (germline): WNHNN, SYGVQD (reference sequence). The CDR3 bases are TGCGCCAGCAGCTCCACAGGGGCCATTGAAGCTTTCTTT. Its translation is CASSSTGAIEAFF.